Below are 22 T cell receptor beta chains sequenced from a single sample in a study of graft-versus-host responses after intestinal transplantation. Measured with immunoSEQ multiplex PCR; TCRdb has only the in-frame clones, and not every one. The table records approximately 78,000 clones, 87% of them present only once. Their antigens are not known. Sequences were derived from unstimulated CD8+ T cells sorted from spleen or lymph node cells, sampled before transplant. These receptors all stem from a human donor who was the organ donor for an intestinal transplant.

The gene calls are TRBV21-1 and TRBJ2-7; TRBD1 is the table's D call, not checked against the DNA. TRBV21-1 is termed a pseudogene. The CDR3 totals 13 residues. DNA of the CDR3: TGTGCCAGCAGCGGATGGACAGGGAATCCTAAGTACTTC. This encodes CASSGWTGNPKYF.

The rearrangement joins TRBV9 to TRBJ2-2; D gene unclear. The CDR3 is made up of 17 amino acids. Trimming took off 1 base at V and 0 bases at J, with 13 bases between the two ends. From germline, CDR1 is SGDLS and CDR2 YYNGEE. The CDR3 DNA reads TGTGCCAGCAGCGTACAGGCTGGGCAGCCGAACACCGGGGAGCTGTTTTTT. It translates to CASSVQAGQPNTGELFF.

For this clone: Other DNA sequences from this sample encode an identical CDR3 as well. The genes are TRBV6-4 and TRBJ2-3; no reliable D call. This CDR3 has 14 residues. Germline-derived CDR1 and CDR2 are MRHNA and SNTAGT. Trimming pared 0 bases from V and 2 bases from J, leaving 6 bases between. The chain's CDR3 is CASSDSVSTDTQYF. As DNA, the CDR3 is TGTGCCAGCAGTGACTCCGTTTCCACAGATACGCAGTATTTT.

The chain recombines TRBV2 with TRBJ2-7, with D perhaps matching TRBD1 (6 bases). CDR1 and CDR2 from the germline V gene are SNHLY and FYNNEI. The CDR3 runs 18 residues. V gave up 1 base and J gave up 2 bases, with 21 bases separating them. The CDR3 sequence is CASSEVHRAFFLPYEQYF. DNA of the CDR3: TGTGCCAGCAGTGAAGTTCACAGGGCATTCTTTTTACCCTACGAGCAGTACTTC.

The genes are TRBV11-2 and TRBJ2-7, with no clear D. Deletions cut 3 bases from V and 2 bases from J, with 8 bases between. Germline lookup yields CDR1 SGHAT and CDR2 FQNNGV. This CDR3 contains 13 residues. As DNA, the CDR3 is TGTGCCAGCAGCTTCCGGGTACCCTACGAGCAGTACTTC. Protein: CASSFRVPYEQYF.

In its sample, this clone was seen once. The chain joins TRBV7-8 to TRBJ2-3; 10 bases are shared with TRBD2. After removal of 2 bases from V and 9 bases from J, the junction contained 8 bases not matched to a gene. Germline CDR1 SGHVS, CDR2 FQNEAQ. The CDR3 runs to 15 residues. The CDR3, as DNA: TGTGCCAGCAGCTTAACTAGCGGGGACGAGGGAACGCAGTATTTT. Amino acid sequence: CASSLTSGDEGTQYF. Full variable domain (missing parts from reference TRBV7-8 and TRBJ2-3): GAGVSQSPRYKVAKRGQDVALRCDPISGHVSLFWYQQALGQGPEFLTYFQNEAQLDKSGLPSDRFFAERPEGSVSTLKIQRTQQEDSAVYLCASSLTSGDEGTQYFGPGTRLTVL.

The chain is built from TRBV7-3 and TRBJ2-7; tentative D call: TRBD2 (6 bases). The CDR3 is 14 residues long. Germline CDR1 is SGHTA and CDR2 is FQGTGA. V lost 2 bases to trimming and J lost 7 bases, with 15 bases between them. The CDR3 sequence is CASSLAGRTGEQYF. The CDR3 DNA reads TGTGCCAGCAGCTTAGCAGGGAGGACGGGGGAGCAGTACTTC.

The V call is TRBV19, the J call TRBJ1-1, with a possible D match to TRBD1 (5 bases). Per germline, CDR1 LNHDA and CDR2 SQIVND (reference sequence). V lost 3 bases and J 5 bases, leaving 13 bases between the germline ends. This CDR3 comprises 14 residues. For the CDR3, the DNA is TGTGCCAGTAGTATGGCCGGGGGATTTACTGAAGCTTTCTTT. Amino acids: CASSMAGGFTEAFF.

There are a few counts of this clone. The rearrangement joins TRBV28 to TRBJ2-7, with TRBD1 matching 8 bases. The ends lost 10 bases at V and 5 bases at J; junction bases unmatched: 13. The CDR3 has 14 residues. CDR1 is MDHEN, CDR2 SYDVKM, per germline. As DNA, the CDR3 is TGTGCCATACGGTCCCCAGGGGGCATCAACGAGCAGTACTTC. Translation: CAIRSPGGINEQYF.

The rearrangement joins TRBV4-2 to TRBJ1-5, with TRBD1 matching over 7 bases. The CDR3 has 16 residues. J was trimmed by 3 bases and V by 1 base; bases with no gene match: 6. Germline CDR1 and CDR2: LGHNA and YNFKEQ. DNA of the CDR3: TGTGCCAGCAGCCAAGGAACTGGGACAGTCAATCAGCCCCAGCATTTT. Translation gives CASSQGTGTVNQPQHF.

CDR3 in DNA: TGCGCCACCAAAACCTCAGGGGCAAGCTACAATGAGCAGTTCTTC. The encoded protein is CATKTSGASYNEQFF. J is TRBJ2-1 and V is TRBV5-1, with a weak D call TRBD1 (6 bases). This CDR3 spans 15 amino acids. V gave up 9 bases and J gave up 3 bases, with 19 bases separating them. Germline V gene sequence: CDR1 SGHRS, CDR2 YFSETQ.

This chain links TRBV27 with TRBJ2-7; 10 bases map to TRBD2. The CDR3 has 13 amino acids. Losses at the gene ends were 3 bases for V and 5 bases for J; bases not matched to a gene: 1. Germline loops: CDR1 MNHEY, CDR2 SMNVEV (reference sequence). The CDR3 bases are TGTGCCAGCAGTTTTGGACTAGCGGACGAGCAGTACTTC. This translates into CASSFGLADEQYF.

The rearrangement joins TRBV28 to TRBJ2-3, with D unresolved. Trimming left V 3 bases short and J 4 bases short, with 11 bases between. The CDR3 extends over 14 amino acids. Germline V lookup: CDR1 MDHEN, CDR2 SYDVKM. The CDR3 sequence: CASSFSSSADTQYF. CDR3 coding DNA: TGTGCCAGCAGTTTCTCTTCCAGTGCAGATACGCAGTATTTT.

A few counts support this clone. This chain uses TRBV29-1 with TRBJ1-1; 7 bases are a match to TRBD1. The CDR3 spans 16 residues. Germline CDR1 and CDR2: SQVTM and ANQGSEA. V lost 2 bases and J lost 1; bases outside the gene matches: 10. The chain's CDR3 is CSVESLRAGGNTEAFF. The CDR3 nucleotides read TGCAGCGTTGAAAGTTTAAGGGCAGGGGGGAACACTGAAGCTTTCTTT.

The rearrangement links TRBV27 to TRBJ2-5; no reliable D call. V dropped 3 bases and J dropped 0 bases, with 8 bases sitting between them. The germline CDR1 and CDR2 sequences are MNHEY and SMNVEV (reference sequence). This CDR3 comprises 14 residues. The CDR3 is CASSFSNDQETQYF. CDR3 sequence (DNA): TGTGCCAGCAGTTTTAGTAATGACCAAGAGACCCAGTACTTC.

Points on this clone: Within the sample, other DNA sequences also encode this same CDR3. CDR3 loop: CASSYTGGSGNTIYF. DNA for the CDR3: TGTGCCAGCAGTTACACCGGGGGATCTGGAAACACCATATATTTT. This chain uses TRBV6-5 with TRBJ1-3; D possibly corresponds to TRBD1 (5 bases). Germline CDR1 is MNHEY and CDR2 is SVGAGI. Trimming took 2 bases from V and 1 from J, leaving 9 bases between them. This CDR3 has 15 amino acids.

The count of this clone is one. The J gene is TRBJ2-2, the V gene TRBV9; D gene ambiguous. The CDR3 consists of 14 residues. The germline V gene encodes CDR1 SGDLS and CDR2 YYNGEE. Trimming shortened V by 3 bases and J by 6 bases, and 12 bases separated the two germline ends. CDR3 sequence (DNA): TGTGCCAGCAGCGGATGGGTCGAGGCCGGGGAGCTGTTTTTT. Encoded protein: CASSGWVEAGELFF.

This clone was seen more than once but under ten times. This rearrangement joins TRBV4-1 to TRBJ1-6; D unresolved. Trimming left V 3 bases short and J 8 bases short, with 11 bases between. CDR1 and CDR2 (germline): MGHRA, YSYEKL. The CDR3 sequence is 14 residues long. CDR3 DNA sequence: TGCGCCAGCAGCCAGAGTAGGTTTGATTCACCCCTCCACTTT. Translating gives CASSQSRFDSPLHF.

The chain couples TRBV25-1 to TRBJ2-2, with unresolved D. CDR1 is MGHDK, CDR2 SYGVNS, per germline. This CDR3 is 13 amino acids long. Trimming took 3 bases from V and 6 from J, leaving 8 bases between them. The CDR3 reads CASSDRVAGELFF. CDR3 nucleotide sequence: TGTGCCAGCAGTGATAGGGTCGCCGGGGAGCTGTTTTTT.

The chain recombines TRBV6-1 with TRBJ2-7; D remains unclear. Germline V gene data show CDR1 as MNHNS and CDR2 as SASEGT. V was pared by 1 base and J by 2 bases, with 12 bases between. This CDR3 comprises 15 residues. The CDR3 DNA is TGTGCCAGCAGTGAAGGTCCCGGCGAACCCTACGAGCAGTACTTC. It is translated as CASSEGPGEPYEQYF.

CDR3 bases: TGCGCCAGCAGCCAAGGATTTGTTCAGCCCCAGCATTTT. This sequence encodes CASSQGFVQPQHF. The rearrangement uses TRBV4-1 and TRBJ1-5; D unclear. Looked up from germline, CDR1 is MGHRA and CDR2 is YSYEKL. The CDR3 sequence is 13 residues long. Trimming removed 1 base at V and 6 bases at J, with 7 bases between.

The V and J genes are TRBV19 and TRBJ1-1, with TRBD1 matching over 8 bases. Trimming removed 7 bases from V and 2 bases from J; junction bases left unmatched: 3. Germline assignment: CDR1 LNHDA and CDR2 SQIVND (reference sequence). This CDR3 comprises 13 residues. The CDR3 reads CASKDRGNTEAFF. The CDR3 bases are TGTGCCAGTAAAGACAGGGGAAACACTGAAGCTTTCTTT.